The sequence of this TCR beta chain was determined in a study of cytomegalovirus exposure and HLA in healthy donors. The study's findings and limits: It was reported that the classifier diagnosed cytomegalovirus status with high specificity and sensitivity in both the original and validation cohorts.

Trimming removed 1 base from V and 4 bases from J, with 12 bases in between. The germline V gene has CDR1 SGHTA and CDR2 FQGNSA. This CDR3 has 15 amino acids. PCR primers comprised 60 Vbeta and 13 Jbeta primers. The data were produced by immunoSEQ multiplex PCR, yet TCRdb's version contains in-frame clones alone and is incomplete. The sample totals approximately 110,000 clones; its top ten clones hold 2.2%. As regards this clone: No antigen is known for it.

The rearrangement joins TRBV7-2 to TRBJ2-3, with a tentative D call TRBD2 (6 bases). Input material: PBMCs. This receptor was identified in a man aged 35-49 years in good health and CMV-seronegative. CDR3 in DNA: TGTGCCAGCAGCTTAGTTTCGGGGGTCCCAGATACGCAGTATTTT. This gives the protein CASSLVSGVPDTQYF. Full variable domain (remainder filled in from reference TRBV7-2 and TRBJ2-3): GAGVSQSPSNKVTEKGKDVELRCDPISGHTALYWYRQSLGQGLEFLIYFQGNSAPDKSGLPSDRFSAERTGGSVSTLTIQRTQQEDSAVYLCASSLVSGVPDTQYFGPGTRLTVL.